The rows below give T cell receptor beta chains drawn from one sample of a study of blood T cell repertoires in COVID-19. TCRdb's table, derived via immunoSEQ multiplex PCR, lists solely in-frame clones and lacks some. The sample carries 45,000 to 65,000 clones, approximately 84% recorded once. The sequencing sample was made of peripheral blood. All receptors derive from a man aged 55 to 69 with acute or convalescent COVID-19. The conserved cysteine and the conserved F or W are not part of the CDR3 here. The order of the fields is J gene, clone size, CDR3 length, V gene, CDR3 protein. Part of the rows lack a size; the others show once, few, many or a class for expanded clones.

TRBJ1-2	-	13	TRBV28	ASSSLTGSNYGYT
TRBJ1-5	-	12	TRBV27	ASSLGRGLKPQH
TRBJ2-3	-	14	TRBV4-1	ASSQDPSGGVDTQY
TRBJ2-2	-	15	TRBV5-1	ASSLGSGFPNTGELF
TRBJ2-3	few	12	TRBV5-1	ASSLGREGDTQY
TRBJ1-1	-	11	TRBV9	ASRPGQFTEAF
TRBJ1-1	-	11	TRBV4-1	ASSRAGGAEAF
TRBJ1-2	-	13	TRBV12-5	ASGYTENTNYGYT
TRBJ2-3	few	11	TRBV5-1	ASSFGQGDTQY
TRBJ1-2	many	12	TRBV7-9	ASSLQAFNYGYT
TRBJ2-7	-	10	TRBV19	ASSISQGEQY
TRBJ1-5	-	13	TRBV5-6	ASSSNRGGLGPQH
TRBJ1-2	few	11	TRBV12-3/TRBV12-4	ASTLRSNYGYT
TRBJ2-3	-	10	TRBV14	ASSPRQDTQY
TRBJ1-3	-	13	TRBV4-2	ASSQEGHSGNTIY
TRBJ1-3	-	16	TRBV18	ASSPRGQGLLSGNTIY
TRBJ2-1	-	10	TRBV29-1	SVVTGINEQF
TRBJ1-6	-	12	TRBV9	ASSAGTPNSPLH
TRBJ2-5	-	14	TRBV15	ATSRGGQGVEETQY
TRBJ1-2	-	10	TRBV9	ASSARQGGYT
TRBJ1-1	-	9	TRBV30	AWSFRGEAF
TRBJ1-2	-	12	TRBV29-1	SVPESGTDYGYT
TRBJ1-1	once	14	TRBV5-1	ASSLDGWEVNTEAF
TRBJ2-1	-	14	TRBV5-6	ASSFSKRNYGDEQF
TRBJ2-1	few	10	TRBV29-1	SVDRGSEEQF
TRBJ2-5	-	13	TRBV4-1	ASASTGVVAETQY
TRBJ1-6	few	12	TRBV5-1	ASSREGAYSPLH
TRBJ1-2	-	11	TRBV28	ASSFQAAYGYT
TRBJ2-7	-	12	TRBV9	ASSVVGTGGEQY
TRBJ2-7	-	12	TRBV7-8	ASSLPGAPYEQY
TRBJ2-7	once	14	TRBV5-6	ASSLSIGQRPYEQY
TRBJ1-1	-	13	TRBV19	ASSLSNLLRSEAF
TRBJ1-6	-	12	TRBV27	ASSFRGVSSPLH
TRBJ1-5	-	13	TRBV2	ASSEDERTVGPQH
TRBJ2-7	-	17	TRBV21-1	ASSIGDRGRAGRSYEQY
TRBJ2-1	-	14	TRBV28	ASSPPSSRSYNEQF
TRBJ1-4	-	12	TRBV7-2	ASSQDRPGEKLF
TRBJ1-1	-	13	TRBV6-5	ASSYDDSVNTEAF
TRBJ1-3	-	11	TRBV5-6	ASGTGVGNTIY
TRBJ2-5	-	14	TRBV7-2	ASSPPGQGIFGTQY
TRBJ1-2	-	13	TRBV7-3	ASSPNGGANYGYT